The clone carrying this T cell receptor beta chain was counted at least ten times. The CDR3 has 14 amino acids. Per germline, CDR1 SQVTM and CDR2 ANQGSEA. Trimming left V 3 bases short and J 1 base short, with 10 bases between. MiXCR was run by TCRdb on the RT-PCR reads, yielding one entry per CDR3 protein. This table holds more than 550,000 distinct CDR3 sequences, more than 13% found once. The TCR sequence derives from a female donor in good health, serving as a healthy control. Material: memory CD4+ T cells from blood. The rearrangement joins TRBV29-1 to TRBJ2-1; D unclear. CDR3 sequence (DNA): TGCAGCGTTGAGGGCACCGCTTCCTACAATGAGCAGTTCTTC. As protein: CSVEGTASYNEQFF.